This passage covers 11 T cell receptor beta chains from one sample sequenced in a study of shared clonotypes between healthy human individuals. The method was immunoSEQ multiplex PCR; TCRdb's version includes in-frame clones alone and lacks a portion of them. Of 2.3 million or so clones listed, about 92% are singletons. Material: naive CD4+ T cells from PBMCs. Subset noted: CD45RA+ positively selected. Receptor source: a man younger than 35 in good health. Some clones in this sample may be carry-over from other donors' samples.

In its sample, this clone was seen once. The rearrangement links TRBV6-5 to TRBJ2-5; 7 bases agree with TRBD1. V was pared by 6 bases and J by 5 bases, with 9 bases of the junction left unmatched. CDR3 length: 14 amino acids. In germline, CDR1 is MNHEY, CDR2 SVGAGI. This CDR3 is CASRINRGSETQYF. The DNA of the CDR3 is TGTGCCAGCAGAATAAACAGGGGCTCGGAGACCCAGTACTTC.

The DNA of the CDR3 is TGTGCCAGCAGCTTAGAAGGTCCTCAGCCCCAGCATTTT. Amino acid sequence: CASSLEGPQPQHF. This rearrangement joins TRBV7-9 to TRBJ1-5, with D unclear. The germline gives CDR1 SEHNR, CDR2 FQNEAQ (reference sequence). Trimming took off 1 base at V and 6 bases at J, with 7 bases between the two ends. CDR3 size: 13 residues.

This chain links TRBV15 with TRBJ2-1; 13 positions agree with TRBD2. CDR1 is LNHNV and CDR2 is YYDKDF in the germline V gene (reference sequence). There are 16 residues in the CDR3. Trimming took 0 bases from V and 15 from J; bases not matched to a gene: 11. For the CDR3, the DNA is TGTGCCACCAGCAGAGAAACGGGACTAGCGGGATCCAGTCCGTTCTTC. Its translation: CATSRETGLAGSSPFF.

The gene calls are TRBV9 and TRBJ1-2, with D perhaps matching TRBD1 (6 bases). This CDR3 comprises 14 residues. V dropped 10 bases and J dropped 4 bases, with 20 bases sitting between them. CDR1 and CDR2 (germline): SGDLS, YYNGEE. CDR3 in amino acids: CASNQGQGPYGYTF. The CDR3, as DNA: TGTGCCTCCAACCAGGGGCAGGGACCCTATGGCTACACCTTC.

This rearrangement joins TRBV9 to TRBJ2-7; 10 bases align to TRBD2. Germline CDR1 SGDLS, CDR2 YYNGEE. This CDR3 spans 13 amino acids. Germline trimming cut 3 bases from V and 6 bases from J; bases unmatched to any gene: 3. CDR3 DNA sequence: TGTGCCAGCAGCGCCACTAGCGGGACCGAGCAGTACTTC. This codes for CASSATSGTEQYF.

In the case of this clone: The sample holds other DNA sequences that translate to the same CDR3. The V gene is TRBV20-1, the J gene TRBJ1-3; the D is unclear. CDR1 is DFQATT and CDR2 is SNEGSKA in the germline V gene (reference sequence). V was trimmed by 6 bases and J by 1 base, leaving 4 bases between them. CDR3 size: 11 residues. The CDR3 coding sequence is TGCAGTGCAAAGTCTGGAAACACCATATATTTT. Protein sequence: CSAKSGNTIYF.

The chain joins TRBV2 to TRBJ2-2; no clear D. From germline, CDR1 is SNHLY and CDR2 FYNNEI. This CDR3 has 13 amino acids. V was trimmed by 5 bases and J by 3 bases, leaving 7 bases between them. The CDR3 here is CASSSGYTGELFF. CDR3 coding DNA: TGTGCCAGCAGTTCCGGATACACCGGGGAGCTGTTTTTT.

This chain connects TRBV29-1 to TRBJ1-1, with a possible D match to TRBD1 (5 bases). The CDR3 contains 15 residues. Between the trimmed V and J ends, which lost 2 bases and 3 bases, there was a span of 16 bases. Germline loops: CDR1 SQVTM, CDR2 ANQGSEA. CDR3 sequence: CSVERPGLSDTEAFF. The CDR3 DNA reads as TGCAGCGTTGAACGGCCGGGACTTTCGGACACTGAAGCTTTCTTT.

V is TRBV28 and J is TRBJ1-3; D possibly corresponds to TRBD1 (6 bases). The V and J ends lost 4 bases and 4 bases respectively, with 17 bases between them. This CDR3 spans 16 amino acids. Germline assignment: CDR1 MDHEN and CDR2 SYDVKM. The CDR3 DNA follows: TGTGCCAGCAGTTCCCCGACAGGACCCTCCGGAAACACCATATATTTT. This encodes CASSSPTGPSGNTIYF.

The chain is built from TRBV19 and TRBJ2-7; D gene unclear. Looked up from germline, CDR1 is LNHDA and CDR2 is SQIVND (reference sequence). V was trimmed by 4 bases and J by 1 base, leaving 8 bases between them. This CDR3 is 13 amino acids long. CDR3: CASSRKGSYEQYF. As DNA, the CDR3 is TGTGCCAGTAGTAGGAAGGGATCCTACGAGCAGTACTTC.

This sequence joins TRBV5-1 and TRBJ1-4, with a possible D match to TRBD1 (6 bases). CDR3 size: 16 residues. Looked up from germline, CDR1 is SGHRS and CDR2 is YFSETQ. Trimming removed 3 bases from V and 4 bases from J, with 16 bases in between. In DNA, the CDR3 is TGCGCCAGCAGCTCGCAACTCAGGGGAGGTAATGAAAAACTGTTTTTT. Encoded protein: CASSSQLRGGNEKLFF.